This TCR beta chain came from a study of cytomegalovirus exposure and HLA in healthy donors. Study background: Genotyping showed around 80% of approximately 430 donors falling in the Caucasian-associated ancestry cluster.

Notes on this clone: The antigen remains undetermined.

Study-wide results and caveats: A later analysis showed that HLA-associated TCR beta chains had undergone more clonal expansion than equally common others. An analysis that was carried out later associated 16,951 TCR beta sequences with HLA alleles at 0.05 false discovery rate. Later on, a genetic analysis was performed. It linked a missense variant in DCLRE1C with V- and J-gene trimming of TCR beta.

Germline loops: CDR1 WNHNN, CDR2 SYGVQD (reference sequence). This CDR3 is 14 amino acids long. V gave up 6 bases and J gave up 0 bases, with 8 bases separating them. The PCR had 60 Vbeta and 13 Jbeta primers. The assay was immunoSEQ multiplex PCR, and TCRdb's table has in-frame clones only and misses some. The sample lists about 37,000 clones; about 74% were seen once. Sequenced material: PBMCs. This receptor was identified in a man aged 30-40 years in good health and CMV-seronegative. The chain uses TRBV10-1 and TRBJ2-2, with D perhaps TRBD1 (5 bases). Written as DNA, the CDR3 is TGCGCCAGCAGACGCAGGGCGAACACCGGGGAGCTGTTTTTT. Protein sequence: CASRRRANTGELFF.